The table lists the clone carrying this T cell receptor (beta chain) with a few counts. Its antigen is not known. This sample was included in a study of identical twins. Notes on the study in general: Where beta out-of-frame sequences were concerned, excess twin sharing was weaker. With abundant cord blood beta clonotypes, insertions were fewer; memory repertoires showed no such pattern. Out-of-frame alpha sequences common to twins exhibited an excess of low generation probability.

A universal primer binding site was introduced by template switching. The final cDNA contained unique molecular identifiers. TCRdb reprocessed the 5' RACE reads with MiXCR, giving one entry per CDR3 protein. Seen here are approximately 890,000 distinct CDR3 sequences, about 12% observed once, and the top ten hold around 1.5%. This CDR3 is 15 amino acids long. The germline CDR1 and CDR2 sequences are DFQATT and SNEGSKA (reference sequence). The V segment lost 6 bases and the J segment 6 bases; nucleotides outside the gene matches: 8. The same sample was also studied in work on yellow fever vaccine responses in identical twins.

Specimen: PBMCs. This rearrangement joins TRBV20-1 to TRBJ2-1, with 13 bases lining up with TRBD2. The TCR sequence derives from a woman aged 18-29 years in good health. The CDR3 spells CSAVSGLAGVNEQFF. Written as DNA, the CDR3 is TGCAGTGCGGTCAGTGGACTAGCGGGAGTCAATGAGCAGTTCTTC.